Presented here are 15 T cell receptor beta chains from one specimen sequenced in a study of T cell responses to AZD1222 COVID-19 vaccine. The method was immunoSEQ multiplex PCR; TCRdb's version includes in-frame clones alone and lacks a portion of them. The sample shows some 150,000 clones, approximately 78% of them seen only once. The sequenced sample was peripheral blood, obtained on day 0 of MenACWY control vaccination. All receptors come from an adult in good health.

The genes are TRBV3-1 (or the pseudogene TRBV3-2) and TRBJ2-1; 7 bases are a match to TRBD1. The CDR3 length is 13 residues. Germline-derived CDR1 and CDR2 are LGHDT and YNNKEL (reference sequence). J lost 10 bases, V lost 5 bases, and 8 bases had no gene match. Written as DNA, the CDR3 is TGTGCCAGCAGCAGGAGACAGGGTGGGGAGCAGTTCTTC. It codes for CASSRRQGGEQFF.

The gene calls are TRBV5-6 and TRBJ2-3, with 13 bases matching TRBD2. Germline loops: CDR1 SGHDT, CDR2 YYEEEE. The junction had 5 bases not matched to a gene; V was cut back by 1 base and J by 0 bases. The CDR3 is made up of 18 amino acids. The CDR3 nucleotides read TGTGCCAGCAGCTTGCCGGGACTAGCGGGGACTAGCACAGATACGCAGTATTTT. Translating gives CASSLPGLAGTSTDTQYF.

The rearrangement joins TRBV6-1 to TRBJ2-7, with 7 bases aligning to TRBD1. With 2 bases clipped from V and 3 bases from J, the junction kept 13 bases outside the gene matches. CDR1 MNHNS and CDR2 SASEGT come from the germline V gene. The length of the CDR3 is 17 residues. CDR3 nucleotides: TGTGCCAGCAGTGAACCGTACGATGGGGACAGCATCTACGAGCAGTACTTC. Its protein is CASSEPYDGDSIYEQYF.

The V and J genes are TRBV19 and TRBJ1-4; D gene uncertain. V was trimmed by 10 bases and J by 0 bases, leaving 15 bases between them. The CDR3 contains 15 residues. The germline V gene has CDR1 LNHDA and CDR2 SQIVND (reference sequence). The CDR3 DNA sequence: TGTGCCACCCGTGTATGGGGAGCAACTAATGAAAAACTGTTTTTT. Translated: CATRVWGATNEKLFF. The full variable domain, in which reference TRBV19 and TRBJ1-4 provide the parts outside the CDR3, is DGGITQSPKYLFRKEGQNVTLSCEQNLNHDAMYWYRQDPGQGLRLIYYSQIVNDFQKGDIAEGYSVSREKKESFPLTVTSAQKNPTAFYLCATRVWGATNEKLFFGSGTQLSVL.

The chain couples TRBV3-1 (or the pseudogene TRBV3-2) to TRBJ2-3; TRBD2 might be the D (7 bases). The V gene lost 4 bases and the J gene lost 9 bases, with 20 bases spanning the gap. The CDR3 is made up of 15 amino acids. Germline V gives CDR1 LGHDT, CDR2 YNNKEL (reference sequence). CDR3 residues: CASSLGGPPLGTQYF. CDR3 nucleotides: TGTGCCAGCAGCCTCGGGGGGCCCCCCCTCGGGACGCAGTATTTT.

CDR3 DNA: TGTGCCAGCAGCCTCAATAGCGGGGGGGCCCCAGATACGCAGTATTTT. Translating it yields CASSLNSGGAPDTQYF. This chain connects TRBV11-2 to TRBJ2-3; TRBD2 matches at 11 bases. Germline V lookup: CDR1 SGHAT, CDR2 FQNNGV. This CDR3 region has 16 residues. The V gene end was trimmed by 5 bases and the J gene end by 4 bases; junction bases not matched to a gene: 8.

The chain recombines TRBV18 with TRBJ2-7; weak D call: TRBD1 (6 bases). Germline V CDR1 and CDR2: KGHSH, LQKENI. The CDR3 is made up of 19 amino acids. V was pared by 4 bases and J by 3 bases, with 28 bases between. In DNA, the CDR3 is TGTGCCAGCTCACTTCCAACCCCGCCAGAACAGGGTCTCCTCTACGAGCAGTACGTC. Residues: CASSLPTPPEQGLLYEQYV.

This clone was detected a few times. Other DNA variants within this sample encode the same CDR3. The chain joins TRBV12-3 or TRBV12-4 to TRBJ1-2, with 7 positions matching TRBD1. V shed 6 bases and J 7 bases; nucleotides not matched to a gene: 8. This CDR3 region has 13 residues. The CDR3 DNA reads TGTGCCAGCAGCCCACAGGGGAGGGGTGGCTACACCTTC. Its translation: CASSPQGRGGYTF.

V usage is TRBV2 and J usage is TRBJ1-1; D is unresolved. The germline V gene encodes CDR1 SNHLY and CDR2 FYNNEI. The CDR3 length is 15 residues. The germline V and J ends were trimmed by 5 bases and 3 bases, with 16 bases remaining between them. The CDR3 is CASSPPSRGYTEAFF. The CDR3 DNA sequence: TGTGCCAGCAGTCCCCCTTCGCGGGGTTACACTGAAGCTTTCTTT. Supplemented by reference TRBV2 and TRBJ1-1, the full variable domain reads EPEVTQTPSHQVTQMGQEVILRCVPISNHLYFYWYRQILGQKVEFLVSFYNNEISEKSEIFDDQFSVERPDGSNFTLKIRSTKLEDSAMYFCASSPPSRGYTEAFFGQGTRLTVV.

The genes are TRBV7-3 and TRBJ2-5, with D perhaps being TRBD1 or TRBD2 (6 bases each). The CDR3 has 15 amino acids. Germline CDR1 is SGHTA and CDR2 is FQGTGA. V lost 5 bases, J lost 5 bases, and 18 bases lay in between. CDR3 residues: CASSPQPGGGETQYF. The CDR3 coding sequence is TGTGCCAGCAGCCCCCAGCCCGGGGGCGGTGAGACCCAGTACTTC. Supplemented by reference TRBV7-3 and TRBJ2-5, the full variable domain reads GAGVSQTPSNKVTEKGKYVELRCDPISGHTALYWYRQSLGQGPEFLIYFQGTGAADDSGLPNDRFFAVRPEGSVSTLKIQRTERGDSAVYLCASSPQPGGGETQYFGPGTRLLVL.

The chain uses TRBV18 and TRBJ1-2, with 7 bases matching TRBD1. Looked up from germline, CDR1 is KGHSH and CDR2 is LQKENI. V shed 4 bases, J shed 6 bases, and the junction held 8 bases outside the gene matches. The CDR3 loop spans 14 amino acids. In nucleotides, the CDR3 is TGTGCCAGCTCACTCGACAGGGCGGCGGATGGCTACACCTTC. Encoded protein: CASSLDRAADGYTF.

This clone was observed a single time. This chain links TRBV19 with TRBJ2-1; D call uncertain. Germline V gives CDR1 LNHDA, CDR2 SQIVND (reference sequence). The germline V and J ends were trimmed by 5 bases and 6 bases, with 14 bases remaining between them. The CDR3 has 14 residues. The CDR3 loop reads CASSLAVALNEQFF. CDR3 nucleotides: TGTGCCAGTAGTCTGGCAGTTGCCCTCAATGAGCAGTTCTTC.

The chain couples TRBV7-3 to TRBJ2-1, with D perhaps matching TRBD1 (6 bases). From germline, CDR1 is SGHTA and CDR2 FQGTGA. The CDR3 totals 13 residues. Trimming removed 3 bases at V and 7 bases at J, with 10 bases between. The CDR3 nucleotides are TGTGCCAGCAGCTTTCAACAGGGTAATGAGCAGTTCTTC. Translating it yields CASSFQQGNEQFF.

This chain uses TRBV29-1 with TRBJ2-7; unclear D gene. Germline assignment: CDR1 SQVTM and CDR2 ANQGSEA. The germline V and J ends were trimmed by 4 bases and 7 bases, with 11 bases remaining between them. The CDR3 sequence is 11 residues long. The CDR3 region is CSVGSLREQYF. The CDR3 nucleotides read TGCAGCGTTGGAAGTCTAAGGGAGCAGTACTTC.

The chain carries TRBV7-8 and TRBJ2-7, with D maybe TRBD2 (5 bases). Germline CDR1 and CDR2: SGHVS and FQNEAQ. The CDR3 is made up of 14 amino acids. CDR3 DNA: TGTGCTAGTAGCGTTAGGACCAACACGGACGAGCAGTACTTC. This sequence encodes CASSVRTNTDEQYF.